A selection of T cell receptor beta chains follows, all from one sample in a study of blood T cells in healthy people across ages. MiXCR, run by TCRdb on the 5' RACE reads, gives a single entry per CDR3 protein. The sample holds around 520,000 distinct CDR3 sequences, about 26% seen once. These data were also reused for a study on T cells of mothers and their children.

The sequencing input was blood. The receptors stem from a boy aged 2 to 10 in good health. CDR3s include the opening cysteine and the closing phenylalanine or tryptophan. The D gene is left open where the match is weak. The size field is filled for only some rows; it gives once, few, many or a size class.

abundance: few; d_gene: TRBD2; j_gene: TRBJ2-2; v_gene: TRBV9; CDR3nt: TGTGCCAGCAGCCGAGGACTAGCGCTGAACACCGGGGAGCTGTTTTTT; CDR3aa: CASSRGLALNTGELFF
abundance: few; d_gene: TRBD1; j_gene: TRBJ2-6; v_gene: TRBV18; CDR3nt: TGTGCCAGCTCACCACCGAGGACAGGGATCCTCGGGGCCAACGTCCTGACTTTC; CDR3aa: CASSPPRTGILGANVLTF
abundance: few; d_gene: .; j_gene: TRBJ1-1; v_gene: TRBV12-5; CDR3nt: TGTGCTAGTGGCGGGGTTTTGGCCGGGACTGAAGCTTTCTTT; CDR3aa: CASGGVLAGTEAFF
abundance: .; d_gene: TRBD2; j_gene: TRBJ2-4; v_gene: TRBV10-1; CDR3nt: TGCGCCAGTCGGACTAGCGGGAAAAACATTCAGTACTTC; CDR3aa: CASRTSGKNIQYF
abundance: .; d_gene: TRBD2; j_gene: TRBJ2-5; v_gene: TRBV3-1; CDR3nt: TGTGCCAGCAGCCAAGATGGGACTAGCTCGAGGAAGACCCAGTACTTC; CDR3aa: CASSQDGTSSRKTQYF
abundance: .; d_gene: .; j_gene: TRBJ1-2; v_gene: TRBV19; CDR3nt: TGTGCCAGTAGTATGCGAGGGGACTCCTATGGCTACACCTTC; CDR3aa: CASSMRGDSYGYTF
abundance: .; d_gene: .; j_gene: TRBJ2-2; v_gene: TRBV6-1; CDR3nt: TGTGCCAGCACCAACCGGCAGGGGCGTAACACCGGGGAGCTGTTTTTT; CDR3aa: CASTNRQGRNTGELFF
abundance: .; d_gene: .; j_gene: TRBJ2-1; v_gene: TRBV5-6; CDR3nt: TGTGCCAGCAGCTTGTATTTTGTGCACAATGAGCAGTTCTTC; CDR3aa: CASSLYFVHNEQFF
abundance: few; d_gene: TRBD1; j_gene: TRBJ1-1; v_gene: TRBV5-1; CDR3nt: TGCGCCAGCAGCTCCACCCCCGGGACAGGGGGCTCTGAAGCTTTCTTT; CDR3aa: CASSSTPGTGGSEAFF
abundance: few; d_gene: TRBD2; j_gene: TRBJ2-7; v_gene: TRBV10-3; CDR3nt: TGTGCCATCAGTTGGGGGGCCAGCGGGAGGAACGAGCAGTACTTC; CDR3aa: CAISWGASGRNEQYF
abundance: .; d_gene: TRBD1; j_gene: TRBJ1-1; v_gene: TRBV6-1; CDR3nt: TGTGCCACATCGGACAGGGCCGCGAACACTGAAGCTTTCTTT; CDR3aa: CATSDRAANTEAFF
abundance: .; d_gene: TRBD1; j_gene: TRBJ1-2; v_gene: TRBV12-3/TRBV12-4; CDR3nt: TGTGCCAGCGCCTTGGCGGGACAGAACGGCTACACCTTC; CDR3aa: CASALAGQNGYTF
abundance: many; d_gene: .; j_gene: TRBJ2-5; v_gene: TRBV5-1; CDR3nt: TGCGCCAGCAGCTTCTCGAGGGAGACCCAGTACTTC; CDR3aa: CASSFSRETQYF
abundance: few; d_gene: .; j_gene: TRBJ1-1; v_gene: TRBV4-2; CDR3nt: TGTGCCAGCAGCCAAATACAGGGAGATACTGAAGCTTTCTTT; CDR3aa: CASSQIQGDTEAFF
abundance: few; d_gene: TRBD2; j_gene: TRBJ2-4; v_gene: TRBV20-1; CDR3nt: TGCAGTGCCTCGGTCCCCGGGGGGTGGGGCGAAAACATTCAGTACTTC; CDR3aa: CSASVPGGWGENIQYF
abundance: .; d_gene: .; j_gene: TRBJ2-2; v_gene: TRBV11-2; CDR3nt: TGTGCCAGCAGATCGGTAGGGGGGAACACCGGGGAGCTGTTTTTT; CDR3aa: CASRSVGGNTGELFF
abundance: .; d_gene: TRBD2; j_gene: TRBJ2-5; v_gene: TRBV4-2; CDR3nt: TGTGCCAGCAGCCAAGTTGGACTAGCGGGAGAGGAGACCCAGTACTTC; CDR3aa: CASSQVGLAGEETQYF
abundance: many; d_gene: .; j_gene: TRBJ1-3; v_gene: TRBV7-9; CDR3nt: TGTGCCAGCAGCTTAGGCTCTGGAAACACCATATATTTT; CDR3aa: CASSLGSGNTIYF
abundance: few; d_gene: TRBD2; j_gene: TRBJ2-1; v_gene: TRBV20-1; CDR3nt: TGCAGTGCTAGATACGGGACTAGCGGGAGAAATGAGCAGTTCTTC; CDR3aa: CSARYGTSGRNEQFF
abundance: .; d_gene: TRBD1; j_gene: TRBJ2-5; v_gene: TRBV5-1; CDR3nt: TGCGCCAGCAGCGGGAACAGGGGTATAGAGACCCAGTACTTC; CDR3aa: CASSGNRGIETQYF
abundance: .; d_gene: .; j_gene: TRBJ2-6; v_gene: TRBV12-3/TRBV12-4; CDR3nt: TGTGCCAGCAGTTTGCGGGGAGGGGCCAACGTCCTGACTTTC; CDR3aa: CASSLRGGANVLTF
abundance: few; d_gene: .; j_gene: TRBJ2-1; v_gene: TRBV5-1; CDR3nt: TGCGCCAGCAGCTTGGACTTACAGGGAAATGAGCAGTTCTTC; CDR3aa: CASSLDLQGNEQFF